These 21 T cell receptor beta chains were sequenced from one sample in a study of blood T cells in healthy people across ages. A second about 7 to 12 cycle PCR used barcoded and J-beta primers. One entry per CDR3 protein, called by TCRdb with MiXCR from the 5' RACE reads. The table shows hundreds of thousands of distinct CDR3 sequences, with roughly 35% occurring only once. The source material was blood. The origin of the receptors is a man between 18 and 35 years old in good health.

The CDR3 nucleotides read TGTGCCATCAGTGAAGGACAGGGATACTCCGGGGAGCTGTTTTTT. The encoded protein is CAISEGQGYSGELFF. The chain is built from TRBV10-3 and TRBJ2-2, with 8 bases lining up with TRBD1. V dropped 3 bases and J dropped 6; count of bases not matched to a gene: 6. The CDR3 is made up of 15 amino acids. Germline V gene data show CDR1 as ENHRY and CDR2 as SYGVKD.

This clonotype was seen more than once but under ten times. V usage is TRBV25-1 and J usage is TRBJ1-5; weak D call: TRBD1 (6 bases). The CDR3 is 16 amino acids. From germline, CDR1 is MGHDK and CDR2 SYGVNS. V lost 6 bases and J 0 bases, leaving 15 bases between the germline ends. CDR3 bases: TGTGCCAGCAGAATGGACAGATCCTATAGCAATCAGCCCCAGCATTTT. This gives the protein CASRMDRSYSNQPQHF.

The V gene is TRBV20-1, the J gene TRBJ2-3; D is unclear. Trimming stripped 2 bases from V and 6 bases from J, with 15 bases between. Germline V gene sequence: CDR1 DFQATT, CDR2 SNEGSKA (reference sequence). CDR3 length: 14 amino acids. CDR3 sequence: CSARLPDTVDTQYF. CDR3 coding DNA: TGCAGTGCTAGACTACCGGATACGGTGGATACGCAGTATTTT.

The rearrangement links TRBV29-1 to TRBJ1-5; unclear D gene. The germline V gene encodes CDR1 SQVTM and CDR2 ANQGSEA. This CDR3 has 13 amino acids. With 0 bases removed from V and 7 bases from J, the gap between germline ends came to 10 bases. The CDR3 bases are TGCAGCGTTGAAGACTCACTCGGGCAGCCCCAGCATTTT. It yields the protein CSVEDSLGQPQHF.

This clonotype was found many times. V and J are TRBV12-3 or TRBV12-4 and TRBJ2-7; the match to TRBD1 covers 10 bases. Unmatched junction bases numbered 8, after V lost 3 bases and J lost 9 bases. The CDR3 has 14 residues. The CDR3, as DNA: TGTGCCAGCAGTTTGGGGGACAGGGGTGCGGTGCAGTACTTC. Encoded protein: CASSLGDRGAVQYF.

J is TRBJ1-2 and V is TRBV18, with D possibly being TRBD1 (5 bases). Per germline, CDR1 KGHSH and CDR2 LQKENI. The CDR3 totals 15 residues. Trimming took off 6 bases at V and 0 bases at J, with 14 bases between the two ends. The CDR3 coding sequence is TGTGCCAGCTCGACCACAGGCCTGGCTAACTATGGCTACACCTTC. Translated: CASSTTGLANYGYTF.

There are a few counts of this clonotype. The rearrangement uses TRBV12-1 and TRBJ2-7; whether TRBD1, the table's D call, matches the DNA was not checked. TRBV12-1 is labeled a pseudogene. CDR3 size: 13 residues. Here the CDR3 DNA reads TGTGCCAGCCCGGGGTCTACACCCTACGAGCAGTACTTC. This sequence encodes CASPGSTPYEQYF.

As for this clonotype: A clone one base away is much larger, so this may be a read error. The chain recombines TRBV29-1 with TRBJ2-3; D may match TRBD1 or TRBD2 (6 bases each). Per the germline V gene, CDR1 is SQVTM and CDR2 is ANQGSEA. The CDR3 consists of 14 residues. V lost 4 bases and J lost 4, with 15 bases in between. The CDR3, as DNA: TGCAGCGTTGTTGGGGGGCGGTGGCCAGATACGCAGTATTTT. Amino acids: CSVVGGRWPDTQYF.

V usage is TRBV5-1 and J usage is TRBJ2-5; D gene unclear. This CDR3 comprises 13 residues. Trimming shortened V by 5 bases and J by 1 base, and 9 bases separated the two germline ends. Germline V CDR1 and CDR2: SGHRS, YFSETQ. The DNA of the CDR3 is TGCGCCAGCAGGCCTGATACCCAAGAGACCCAGTACTTC. It is translated as CASRPDTQETQYF. The variable domain in full, completed from reference TRBV5-1 and TRBJ2-5, reads KAGVTQTPRYLIKTRGQQVTLSCSPISGHRSVSWYQQTPGQGLQFLFEYFSETQRNKGNFPGRFSGRQFSNSRSEMNVSTLELGDSALYLCASRPDTQETQYFGPGTRLLVL.

This clonotype has more than one count but fewer than ten. CDR3 residues: CASSLGGASVYEQYF. CDR3 nucleotides: TGTGCCAGCAGTTTAGGGGGCGCATCAGTTTACGAGCAGTACTTC. This rearrangement joins TRBV27 to TRBJ2-7, with TRBD1 as a possible D gene (6 bases). Trimming left V 2 bases short and J 4 bases short, with 15 bases between. Germline assignment: CDR1 MNHEY and CDR2 SMNVEV (reference sequence). This CDR3 is built from 15 residues.

Only a few counts were recorded for this clonotype. The V and J genes are TRBV5-1 and TRBJ2-2; 7 bases fit TRBD1. Germline V gene lookup returns CDR1 SGHRS and CDR2 YFSETQ. The CDR3 length is 16 residues. V shed 2 bases, J shed 0 bases, and the junction held 4 bases outside the gene matches. The CDR3 is CASSLRTGTNTGELFF. The CDR3 DNA follows: TGCGCCAGCAGCTTAAGGACAGGAACGAACACCGGGGAGCTGTTTTTT.

The chain uses TRBV27 and TRBJ2-1; 7 bases match TRBD2. TRBJ2-7 explains the end of the DNA better; the J call may be wrong. From germline, CDR1 is MNHEY and CDR2 SMNVEV (reference sequence). This CDR3 contains 14 residues. Here the CDR3 reads CASSRGDYYNEQYF. The CDR3 DNA reads TGTGCCAGCAGTCGGGGGGACTACTACAATGAGCAGTACTTC.

This clonotype was detected a few times. The chain carries TRBV4-1 and TRBJ2-5, with a weak D call TRBD2 (7 bases). From germline, CDR1 is MGHRA and CDR2 YSYEKL. The CDR3 contains 17 residues. V lost 6 bases and J 7 bases, leaving 27 bases between the germline ends. CDR3 DNA sequence: TGCGCCAGCAGTTCTGCGGAAAACAGGGAGGGACTGGTGACCCAGTACTTC. Translated: CASSSAENREGLVTQYF.

This clonotype was counted many times. The V call is TRBV28, the J call TRBJ1-2; D may be TRBD1 (6 bases). Germline values: CDR1 MDHEN, CDR2 SYDVKM. The ends were cut back, 7 bases at V and 4 bases at J, with 10 bases in the middle. The CDR3 covers 12 residues. The CDR3 region is CASNDRIYGYTF. CDR3 DNA: TGTGCCAGCAACGACAGGATCTATGGCTACACCTTC.

The sample holds a few counts of this clonotype. The V gene is TRBV25-1, the J gene TRBJ1-5; D may be TRBD1 (5 bases). From germline, CDR1 is MGHDK and CDR2 SYGVNS. Trimming took off 6 bases at V and 1 base at J, with 13 bases between the two ends. CDR3 length: 15 residues. CDR3 bases: TGTGCCAGCAGCGGGAAAGGGGTGAGCAATCAGCCCCAGCATTTT. Translating gives CASSGKGVSNQPQHF. The entire variable domain, with the rest obtained from reference TRBV25-1 and TRBJ1-5, is as follows: EADIYQTPRYLVIGTGKKITLECSQTMGHDKMYWYQQDPGMELHLIHYSYGVNSTEKGDLSSESTVSRIRTEHFPLTLESARPSHTSQYLCASSGKGVSNQPQHFGDGTRLSIL.

This chain links TRBV4-2 with TRBJ2-5; TRBD2 agrees at 10 bases. Per germline, CDR1 LGHNA and CDR2 YNFKEQ. The CDR3 loop spans 15 amino acids. J lost 11 bases, V lost 0 bases, and 9 bases had no gene match. The CDR3 protein is CASSQEASGGDEQYF. The CDR3, as DNA: TGTGCCAGCAGCCAAGAGGCTAGCGGGGGCGATGAGCAGTACTTC.

Of note for this clonotype: An end of the junction does not agree with germline; a read error may underlie this. The chain joins TRBV7-7 to TRBJ2-3, with D possibly matching TRBD1 (6 bases). Per the germline V gene, CDR1 is SSHAT and CDR2 is FNYEAQ (reference sequence). The CDR3 runs 14 residues. CDR3 sequence reads: CASSLGRGPDTQYF. The DNA for the CDR3 is TGTGCTAGCAGCTTAGGCAGGGGCCCAGATACGCAGTATTTT.

This clonotype was seen ten or more times. V gene TRBV21-1 combines with J gene TRBJ2-5. TRBV21-1 is recorded as a pseudogene. The CDR3 covers 15 residues. As DNA, the CDR3 is TGTGCCAGCAGCAAGGTGGGGTATGGAGAAGAGACCCAGTACTTC. Translation gives CASSKVGYGEETQYF.

With respect to this clonotype: Its ends do not fully match the called genes, so a read error is possible. The chain recombines TRBV9 with TRBJ2-3; 9 nucleotides match TRBD2. Germline values: CDR1 SGDLS, CDR2 YYNGEE. The CDR3 is 16 amino acids. DNA of the CDR3: TGTGCCAGCAGCAAGGGACTGGCGGGGGGGACAGAGACGCAGTATTTT. Its translation is CASSKGLAGGTETQYF.

This clonotype was recorded many times. V gene TRBV5-1 combines with J gene TRBJ1-2; 7 nucleotides match TRBD1. Losses at the gene ends were 4 bases for V and 8 bases for J; bases not matched to a gene: 8. CDR3 length: 13 residues. The germline V gene encodes CDR1 SGHRS and CDR2 YFSETQ. The CDR3 protein is CASSVDRARGYTF. The CDR3 DNA reads as TGCGCCAGCAGCGTTGACAGGGCTCGCGGCTACACCTTC. The variable domain in full, completed from reference TRBV5-1 and TRBJ1-2, reads KAGVTQTPRYLIKTRGQQVTLSCSPISGHRSVSWYQQTPGQGLQFLFEYFSETQRNKGNFPGRFSGRQFSNSRSEMNVSTLELGDSALYLCASSVDRARGYTFGSGTRLTVV.

CDR3 nucleotides: TGCAGTGCGCCGTCGACAAGCGGAGGCAGCAATCAGCCCCAGCATTTT. Its protein product is CSAPSTSGGSNQPQHF. The gene calls are TRBV20-1 and TRBJ1-5, with D uncertain. The CDR3 is 16 residues long. V was clipped by 6 bases and J by 1 base, with 19 bases between them. Germline values: CDR1 DFQATT, CDR2 SNEGSKA (reference sequence).